These 21 T cell receptor beta chains were all obtained from the same sample, sequenced in a study of beta chain features in type 1 diabetes. These receptors have no identified antigens. Sequencing targeted expressed TCRB transcripts, as all isolated RNA had been reverse transcribed. Clones were read by immunoSEQ multiplex PCR, and TCRdb kept only the in-frame ones, dropping some. The sample shows about 340,000 clones, less than 15% of them seen only once. Findings of the study overall: People with Type 1 diabetes carried modestly yet significantly shorter TCRB CDR3s in all four CD4+ subsets.

Source material: naive CD4+ T cells from blood. Every receptor here comes from a woman between 18 and 29 years old with type 1 diabetes.

This clone was seen more than once but under ten times. This chain uses TRBV29-1 with TRBJ2-3, with D maybe TRBD2 (5 bases). The germline V and J ends were trimmed by 5 bases and 5 bases, with 20 bases remaining between them. Germline-derived CDR1 and CDR2 are SQVTM and ANQGSEA. CDR3 length equals 15 residues. The CDR3 reads CSVSPRASRGDTQYF. CDR3 bases: TGCAGCGTTAGTCCGAGGGCTAGCCGAGGAGATACGCAGTATTTT.

This clone was seen more than once but under ten times. The CDR3 reads CASSSPAGGAYNEQFF. Here the CDR3 DNA reads TGTGCCAGCAGCTCCCCTGCGGGAGGTGCCTACAATGAGCAGTTCTTC. The chain combines TRBV7-6 with TRBJ2-1, with 8 bases matching TRBD2. Germline V gives CDR1 SGHVS, CDR2 FNYEAQ. The CDR3 is 16 residues long. J lost 2 bases, V lost 4 bases, and 7 bases had no gene match. The complete variable domain, with remaining parts taken from reference TRBV7-6 and TRBJ2-1, reads GAGVSQSPRYKVTKRGQDVALRCDPISGHVSLYWYRQALGQGPEFLTYFNYEAQQDKSGLPNDRFSAERPEGSISTLTIQRTEQRDSAMYRCASSSPAGGAYNEQFFGPGTRLTVL.

As to this clone: This sample includes further DNA sequences coding for the same CDR3. This rearrangement joins TRBV27 to TRBJ1-5; TRBD1 matches 9 bases. This CDR3 has 13 residues. Germline CDR1 MNHEY, CDR2 SMNVEV (reference sequence). With V trimmed by 2 bases and J by 7 bases, 0 bases remained unmatched. The CDR3 loop is CASSLDRGQPQHF. CDR3 DNA: TGTGCCAGCAGTTTAGACAGGGGGCAGCCCCAGCATTTT.

V is TRBV4-1 and J is TRBJ2-1, with TRBD2 identical over 9 bases. With V trimmed by 6 bases and J by 4 bases, 10 bases remained unmatched. The CDR3 has 16 amino acids. Per the germline V gene, CDR1 is MGHRA and CDR2 is YSYEKL. Here the CDR3 DNA reads TGCGCCAGCAGAGGGTTAGGCGGGGGGGGATACAATGAGCAGTTCTTC. This encodes CASRGLGGGGYNEQFF.

This clone was recorded a few times. The V and J genes are TRBV19 and TRBJ2-1; TRBD1 agrees at 10 bases. Germline CDR1 reads LNHDA; CDR2 reads SQIVND (reference sequence). V was pared by 4 bases and J by 8 bases, with 5 bases of the junction left unmatched. This CDR3 is built from 14 residues. CDR3 DNA sequence: TGTGCCAGTAGTAAGGGACAGGGGACCGATGAGCAGTTCTTC. Translation: CASSKGQGTDEQFF.

This clone was counted a few times. V and J are TRBV11-2 and TRBJ2-2, with a weak D call TRBD1 (6 bases). Germline CDR1 is SGHAT and CDR2 is FQNNGV. With 2 bases removed from V and 2 bases from J, the gap between germline ends came to 12 bases. The CDR3 is 16 residues long. CDR3 protein: CASSLLRTANTGELFF. The CDR3, as DNA: TGTGCCAGCAGCTTACTAAGGACAGCCAACACCGGGGAGCTGTTTTTT.

This clone was detected ten times or more. V usage is TRBV29-1 and J usage is TRBJ2-3, with TRBD2 matching over 9 bases. In germline, CDR1 is SQVTM, CDR2 ANQGSEA. V was pared by 6 bases and J by 8 bases, with 12 bases of the junction left unmatched. This CDR3 spans 14 amino acids. Here the CDR3 DNA reads TGCAGCGTCAAGGCGGGTCTAGCGGGACTTACGCAGTATTTT. It is translated as CSVKAGLAGLTQYF.

The V gene is TRBV5-6, the J gene TRBJ1-2, with TRBD1 matching over 10 bases. Germline lookup yields CDR1 SGHDT and CDR2 YYEEEE. J lost 3 bases, V lost 4 bases, and 6 bases had no gene match. This CDR3 contains 15 residues. The CDR3 DNA is TGTGCCAGCAGCCTCAGGACAGGGGGGTACTATGGCTACACCTTC. Amino acids: CASSLRTGGYYGYTF.

Only a few counts were recorded for this clone. The V gene is TRBV7-2, the J gene TRBJ2-3; 13 nucleotides agree with TRBD2. V trimming: 0 bases; J trimming: 4 bases; junction bases outside the gene matches: 1. CDR1 SGHTA and CDR2 FQGNSA come from the germline V gene. CDR3 size: 16 residues. The CDR3 nucleotides are TGTGCCAGCAGCTTAGCGGGACTAGCGGGATCAGATACGCAGTATTTT. Its translation: CASSLAGLAGSDTQYF.

This clone was seen only a few times. The V call is TRBV20-1, the J call TRBJ1-2, with D possibly matching TRBD1 (5 bases). Germline lookup yields CDR1 DFQATT and CDR2 SNEGSKA (reference sequence). CDR3 size: 11 residues. V shed 3 bases and J shed 5 bases, with 7 bases lying between them. This CDR3 reads CSASPGYGYTF. Written as DNA, the CDR3 is TGCAGTGCTAGCCCAGGGTATGGCTACACCTTC.

This clone has only a few counts. The CDR3 DNA reads TGTGCCAGCAGTTTACGGGGAAAGATGTCCTACAATGAGCAGTTCTTC. Residues: CASSLRGKMSYNEQFF. The chain carries TRBV27 and TRBJ2-1; perhaps TRBD2 as D (5 bases). Trimming took off 2 bases at V and 1 base at J, with 12 bases between the two ends. This CDR3 region has 16 residues. The germline CDR1 and CDR2 sequences are MNHEY and SMNVEV (reference sequence).

This clone turned up a few times. Other DNA sequences in this specimen translate into the identical CDR3. The chain is built from TRBV18 and TRBJ2-3; 9 nucleotides match TRBD2. V lost 3 bases, J lost 0 bases, and 1 base stayed unmatched. Germline CDR1 KGHSH, CDR2 LQKENI. The CDR3 covers 15 residues. DNA for the CDR3: TGTGCCAGCTCACCGGGACTAGCCAGCACAGATACGCAGTATTTT. Its translation: CASSPGLASTDTQYF.

This clone was seen more than once but under ten times. V usage is TRBV7-2 and J usage is TRBJ2-1, with TRBD2 as a possible D gene (6 bases). The CDR3 runs to 16 residues. V lost 5 bases and J lost 0, with 14 bases in between. Germline CDR1 reads SGHTA; CDR2 reads FQGNSA. CDR3 sequence reads: CASSLVGTLSYNEQFF. CDR3 in DNA: TGTGCCAGCAGCCTCGTAGGGACTCTCTCCTACAATGAGCAGTTCTTC.

There are a few counts of this clone. V gene TRBV18 combines with J gene TRBJ1-1, with 9 bases fitting TRBD1. V dropped 5 bases and J dropped 5; count of bases not matched to a gene: 6. The germline V gene encodes CDR1 KGHSH and CDR2 LQKENI. The CDR3 is made up of 14 amino acids. The CDR3 here is CASSSQTGGTEAFF. The CDR3 DNA sequence: TGTGCCAGCTCATCCCAGACAGGGGGGACTGAAGCTTTCTTT.

This chain joins TRBV27 and TRBJ2-7; TRBD1 agrees at 8 bases. This CDR3 contains 14 residues. V was clipped by 2 bases and J by 6 bases; unmatched bases: 6. Germline assignment: CDR1 MNHEY and CDR2 SMNVEV (reference sequence). The CDR3 DNA follows: TGTGCCAGCAGTTTAATGACAGGGGTAGGCGAGCAGTACTTC. Protein sequence: CASSLMTGVGEQYF.

The V gene is TRBV29-1, the J gene TRBJ1-2; D gene unclear. The germline CDR1 and CDR2 sequences are SQVTM and ANQGSEA. CDR3 length: 12 amino acids. The ends were cut back, 5 bases at V and 1 base at J, with 8 bases in the middle. CDR3 sequence reads: CSVSVFNYGYTF. CDR3 DNA sequence: TGCAGCGTTTCCGTTTTTAACTATGGCTACACCTTC.

This clone turned up a few times. J is TRBJ2-4 and V is TRBV29-1; 7 bases line up with TRBD1. Per germline, CDR1 SQVTM and CDR2 ANQGSEA. Trimming removed 3 bases from V and 6 bases from J; junction bases left unmatched: 5. CDR3 size: 13 residues. CDR3 in amino acids: CSVEAGGINIQYF. In DNA form, the CDR3 reads TGCAGCGTTGAGGCAGGGGGAATAAACATTCAGTACTTC.

This sequence joins TRBV28 and TRBJ2-2; D might be TRBD2 (7 bases). Germline V gene sequence: CDR1 MDHEN, CDR2 SYDVKM. Trimming removed 7 bases from V and 0 bases from J, with 9 bases in between. This CDR3 spans 14 amino acids. The CDR3 here is CASMGGPNTGELFF. The CDR3 DNA sequence: TGTGCCAGCATGGGGGGGCCGAACACCGGGGAGCTGTTTTTT.

In its sample, this clone was seen many times. This sequence joins TRBV29-1 and TRBJ2-4, with D maybe TRBD1 (6 bases). The CDR3 has 14 residues. Trimming cost V 7 bases and J 1 base, with 14 bases left between them. The germline CDR1 and CDR2 sequences are SQVTM and ANQGSEA. The CDR3 nucleotides are TGCAGCGGGACAGCGATGGGGGCCAAAAACATTCAGTACTTC. It encodes CSGTAMGAKNIQYF.

The chain combines TRBV7-3 with TRBJ2-2, with D tentatively TRBD2 (5 bases). CDR3 size: 16 residues. V lost 2 bases and J 2 bases, leaving 12 bases between the germline ends. The germline V gene encodes CDR1 SGHTA and CDR2 FQGTGA. The CDR3 spells CASSLAGSRNTGELFF. CDR3 in DNA: TGTGCCAGCAGCTTAGCGGGCAGTCGCAACACCGGGGAGCTGTTTTTT.

In DNA, the CDR3 is TGTGCCAGCAGCCCCCTGGGGACAGTAAATGAGCAGTTCTTC. Its translation: CASSPLGTVNEQFF. The chain employs TRBV7-6 and TRBJ2-1; 7 nucleotides line up with TRBD1. CDR1 is SGHVS, CDR2 FNYEAQ, per germline. Trimming at V came to 5 bases and at J to 7 bases, leaving 8 bases not matched to a gene. CDR3 length: 14 residues.